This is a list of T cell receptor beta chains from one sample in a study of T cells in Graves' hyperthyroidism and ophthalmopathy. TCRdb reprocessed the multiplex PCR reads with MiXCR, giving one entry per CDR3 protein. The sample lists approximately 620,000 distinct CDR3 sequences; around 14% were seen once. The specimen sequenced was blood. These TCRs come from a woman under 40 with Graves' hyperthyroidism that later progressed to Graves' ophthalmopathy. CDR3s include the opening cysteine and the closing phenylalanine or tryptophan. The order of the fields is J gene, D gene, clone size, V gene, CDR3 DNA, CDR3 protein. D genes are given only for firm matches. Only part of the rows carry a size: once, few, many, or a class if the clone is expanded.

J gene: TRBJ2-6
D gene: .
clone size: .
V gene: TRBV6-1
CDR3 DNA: TGTGCCAGCAGTGCCCGGACGGGAAGCTCTGGGGCCAACGTCCTGACTTTC
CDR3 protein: CASSARTGSSGANVLTF

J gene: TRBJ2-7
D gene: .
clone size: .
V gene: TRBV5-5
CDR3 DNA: TGCGCCAGCAGCTTGGACTCGGTACAGTACGAGCAGTACTTC
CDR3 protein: CASSLDSVQYEQYF

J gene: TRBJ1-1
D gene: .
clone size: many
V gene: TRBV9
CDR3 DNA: TGTGCCAGCTCGAGGGGAGACGGAACTGAAGCTTTCTTT
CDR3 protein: CASSRGDGTEAFF

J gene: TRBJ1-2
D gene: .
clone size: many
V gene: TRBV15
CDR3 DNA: TGTGCCACCAGTCAGAGGGGAGGCCGCTATGGCTACACCTTC
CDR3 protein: CATSQRGGRYGYTF

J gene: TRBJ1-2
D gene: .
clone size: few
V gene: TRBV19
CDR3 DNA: TGTGCCAGTAGTATTGACAGCTACTATGGCTACACCTTC
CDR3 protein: CASSIDSYYGYTF

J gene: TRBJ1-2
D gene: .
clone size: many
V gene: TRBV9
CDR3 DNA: TGTGCCAGCAGCGGAGAGGGGAGAGGCCCGGACCCTCCTTGGGGCTACACCTTC
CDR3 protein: CASSGEGRGPDPPWGYTF

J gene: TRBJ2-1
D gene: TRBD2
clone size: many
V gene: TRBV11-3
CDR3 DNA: TGTGCCAGCAGCTTAGAGGCTAGCGGGGGGGGTGAGCAGTTCTTC
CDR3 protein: CASSLEASGGGEQFF

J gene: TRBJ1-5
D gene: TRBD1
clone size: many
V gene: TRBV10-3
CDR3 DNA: TGTGCCATCAGTGACTGGGGACAGGGGATCATGGAGCCCCAGCATTTT
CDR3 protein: CAISDWGQGIMEPQHF

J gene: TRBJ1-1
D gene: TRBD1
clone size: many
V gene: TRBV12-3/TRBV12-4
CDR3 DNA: TGTGCCAGCAGTTCCCAGACAGGGCGGCCGAACACTGAAGCTTTCTTT
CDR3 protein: CASSSQTGRPNTEAFF

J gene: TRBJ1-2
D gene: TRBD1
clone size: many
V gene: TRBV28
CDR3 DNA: TGTGCCAGCAGTCCCGGATACAGGGGTGACGGCTATGGCTACACCTTC
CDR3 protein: CASSPGYRGDGYGYTF

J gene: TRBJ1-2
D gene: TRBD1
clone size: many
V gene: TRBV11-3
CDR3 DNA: TGTGCCAGCAGCCCCAGGGACAGCCCTACTCCCGGCTACACCTTC
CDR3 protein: CASSPRDSPTPGYTF

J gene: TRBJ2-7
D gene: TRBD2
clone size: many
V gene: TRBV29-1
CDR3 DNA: TGCAGCGTCCAGGGACTAGCGGGGGTCTACGAGCAGTACTTC
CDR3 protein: CSVQGLAGVYEQYF

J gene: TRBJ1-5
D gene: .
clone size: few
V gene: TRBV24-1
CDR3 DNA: TGTGCCACCAGTGAGTTGGACGGCCTCAATCAGCCCCAGCATTTT
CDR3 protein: CATSELDGLNQPQHF

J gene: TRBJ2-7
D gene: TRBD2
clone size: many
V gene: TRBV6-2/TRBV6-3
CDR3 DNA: TGTGCCAGCAGCCCCTGGGGGGGGGTGTACGAGCAGTACTTC
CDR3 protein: CASSPWGGVYEQYF

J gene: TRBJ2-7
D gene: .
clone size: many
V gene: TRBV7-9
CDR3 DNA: TGTGCCAGCAGCTTAGAATCAACGCTCGAGCAGTACTTC
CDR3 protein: CASSLESTLEQYF

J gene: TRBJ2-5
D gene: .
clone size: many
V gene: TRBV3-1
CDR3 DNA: TGTGCCAGCAGCCTGCAGGTTTTAGTCGGGGCTATCCAAGAGACCCAGTACTTC
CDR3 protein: CASSLQVLVGAIQETQYF

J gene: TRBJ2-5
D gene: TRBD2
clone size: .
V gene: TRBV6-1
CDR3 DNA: TGTGCCAGCAGTGATTGGGTTAGCGGGAGGGCCCAAGAGACCCAGTACTTC
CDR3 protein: CASSDWVSGRAQETQYF

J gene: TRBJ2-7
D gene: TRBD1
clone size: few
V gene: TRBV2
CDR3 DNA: TGTGCCAGCAGTGAAGGACAGGGGAGCACCTACGAGCAGTACTTC
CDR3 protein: CASSEGQGSTYEQYF

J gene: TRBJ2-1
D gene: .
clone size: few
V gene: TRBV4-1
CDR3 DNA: TGCGCCAGCAGCCAAGGAGCCTTAACGGGAAATGAGCAGTTCTTC
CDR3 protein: CASSQGALTGNEQFF

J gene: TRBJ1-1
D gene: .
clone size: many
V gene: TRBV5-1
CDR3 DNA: TGCGCCAGCAGCTTGCCGACAGGGAACACTGAAGCTTTCTTT
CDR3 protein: CASSLPTGNTEAFF

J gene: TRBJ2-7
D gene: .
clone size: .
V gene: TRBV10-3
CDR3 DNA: TGTGCCATCAGTGTTTTGGGGGAGGCCTCAGGGGAGCAGTACTTC
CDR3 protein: CAISVLGEASGEQYF

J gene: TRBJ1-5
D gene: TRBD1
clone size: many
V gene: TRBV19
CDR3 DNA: TGTGCCAGCAGCGGACAGGGGGCCCAGCCCCAGCATTTT
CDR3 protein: CASSGQGAQPQHF

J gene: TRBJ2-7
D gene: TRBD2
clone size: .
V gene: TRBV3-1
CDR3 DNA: TGTGCCAGCAGTCCCCAGGGACTACGGTACGAGCAGTACTTC
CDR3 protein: CASSPQGLRYEQYF

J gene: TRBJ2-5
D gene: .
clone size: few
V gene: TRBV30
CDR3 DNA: TGTGCCTGGAGTACCGCAGGGGCCGTGGCCCAGTACTTC
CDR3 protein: CAWSTAGAVAQYF

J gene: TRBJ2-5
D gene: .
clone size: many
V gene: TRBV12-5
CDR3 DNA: TGTGCTAGTGGTTTGGGTCGGCGGGTCCCCCAAGAGACCCAGTACTTC
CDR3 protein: CASGLGRRVPQETQYF

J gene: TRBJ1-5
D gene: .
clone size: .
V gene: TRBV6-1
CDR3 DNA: TGTGCCAGCAGCCCAAAAGTGGAGCTTTTCAATCAGCCCCAGCATTTT
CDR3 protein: CASSPKVELFNQPQHF

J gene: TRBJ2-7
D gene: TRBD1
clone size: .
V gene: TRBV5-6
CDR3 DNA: TGTGCCAGCAGCACCGGACAGGGACAGCAGTACTTC
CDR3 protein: CASSTGQGQQYF

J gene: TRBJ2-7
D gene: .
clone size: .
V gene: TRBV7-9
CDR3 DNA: TGTGCCAGCAGCTGGGGATCCCGATTCGAGCAGTACTTC
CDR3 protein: CASSWGSRFEQYF

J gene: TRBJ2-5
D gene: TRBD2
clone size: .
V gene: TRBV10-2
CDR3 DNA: TGCGCCAGCAGTGAGTCAGCGGGAGTAGAGACCCAGTACTTC
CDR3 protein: CASSESAGVETQYF

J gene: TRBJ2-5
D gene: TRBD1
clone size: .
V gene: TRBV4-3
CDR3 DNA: TGCGCCAGCAGCCCGGGACAGGGGGGGGTCGGGGAGACCCAGTACTTC
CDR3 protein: CASSPGQGGVGETQYF

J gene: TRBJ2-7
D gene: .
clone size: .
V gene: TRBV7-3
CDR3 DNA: TGTGCCAGCAGCTTATCGGGAGTCTACGAGCAGTACTTC
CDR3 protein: CASSLSGVYEQYF

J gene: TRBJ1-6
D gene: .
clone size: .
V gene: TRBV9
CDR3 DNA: TGTGCCAGCAGCGTAGAGGGAGGGGGGAATTCACCCCTCCACTTT
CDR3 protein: CASSVEGGGNSPLHF

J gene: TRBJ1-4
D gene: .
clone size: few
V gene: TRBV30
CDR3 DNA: TGTGCTTTTCGGACCAAAGGTGGTGAAAAACTGTTTTTT
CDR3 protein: CAFRTKGGEKLFF

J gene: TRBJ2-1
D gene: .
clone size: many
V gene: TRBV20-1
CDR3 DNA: TGCAGTGCTGGGGGTCTTCCTGGGGGCTACAATGAGCAGTTCTTC
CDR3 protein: CSAGGLPGGYNEQFF

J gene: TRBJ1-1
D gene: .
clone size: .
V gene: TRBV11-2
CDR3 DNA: TGTGCCAGCAGCACATTGACATCGCTGAACACTGAAGCTTTCTTT
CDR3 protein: CASSTLTSLNTEAFF

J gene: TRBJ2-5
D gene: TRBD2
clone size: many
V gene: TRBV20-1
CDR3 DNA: TGCAGTGCTAGGGGAGGGGATGGGGGAGAGACCCAGTACTTC
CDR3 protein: CSARGGDGGETQYF

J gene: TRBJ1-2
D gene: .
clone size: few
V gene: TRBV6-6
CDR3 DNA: TGTGCCAGCAGTTACTCCGCCGGGGGGGCAGACCTCTATGGCTACACCTTC
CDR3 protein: CASSYSAGGADLYGYTF

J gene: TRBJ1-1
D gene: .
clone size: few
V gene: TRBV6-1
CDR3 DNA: TGTGCCAGCGCCCCCCGAGAAGGGACTGAAGCTTTCTTT
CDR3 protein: CASAPREGTEAFF

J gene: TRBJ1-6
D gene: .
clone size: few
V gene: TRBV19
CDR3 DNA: TGTGCCAGTAGTCCCTCGGGTAATAATTCACCCCTCCACTTT
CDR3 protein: CASSPSGNNSPLHF

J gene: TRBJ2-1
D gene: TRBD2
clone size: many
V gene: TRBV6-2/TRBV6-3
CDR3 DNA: TGTGCCAGCAGTCCCCTGGGGAGCGGGAGGGCCGGGCACAATGAGCAGTTCTTC
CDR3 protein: CASSPLGSGRAGHNEQFF

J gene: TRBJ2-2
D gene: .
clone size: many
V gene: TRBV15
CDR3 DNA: TGTGCCACCAGCAGAGGAGGGGGGGACACCGGGGAGCTGTTTTTT
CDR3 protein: CATSRGGGDTGELFF

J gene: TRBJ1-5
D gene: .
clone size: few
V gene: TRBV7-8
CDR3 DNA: TGTGCCAGCAGCCCGAGGCTTCCCTCCCTAAGCAATCAGCCCCAGCATTTT
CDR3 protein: CASSPRLPSLSNQPQHF

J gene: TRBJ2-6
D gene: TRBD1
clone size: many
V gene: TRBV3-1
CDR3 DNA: TGTGCCAGCAGCATACCGGGACAGGGGGCATCCGGGGCCAACGTCCTGACTTTC
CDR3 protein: CASSIPGQGASGANVLTF

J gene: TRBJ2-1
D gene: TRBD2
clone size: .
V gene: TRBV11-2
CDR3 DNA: TGTGCCAGCAGCTTAAAGGGACTAGCGGGAGCTGATGAGCAGTTCTTC
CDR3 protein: CASSLKGLAGADEQFF

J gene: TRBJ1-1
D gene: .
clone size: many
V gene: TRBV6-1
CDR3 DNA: TGTGCCAGCATCCCCCGGCGGGCAGGACCTCCAGCTTTCTTT
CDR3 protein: CASIPRRAGPPAFF

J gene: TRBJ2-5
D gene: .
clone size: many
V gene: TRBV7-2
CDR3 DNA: TGTGCCAGCACCCTCGGGACCCCCGGTCGCGAGACCCAGTACTTC
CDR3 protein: CASTLGTPGRETQYF

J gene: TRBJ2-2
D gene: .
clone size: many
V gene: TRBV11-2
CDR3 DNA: TGTGCCAGCAGCTTAGAACCGAACACCGGGGAGCTGTTTTTT
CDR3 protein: CASSLEPNTGELFF

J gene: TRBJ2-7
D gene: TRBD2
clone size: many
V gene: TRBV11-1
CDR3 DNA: TGTGCCAGCAGCACGACCGGGACTAGCGGGAATGGAGGGCAGTACTTC
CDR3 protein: CASSTTGTSGNGGQYF

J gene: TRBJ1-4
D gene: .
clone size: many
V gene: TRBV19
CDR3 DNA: TGTGCCAGTCGAGGGAGAGGGGGAACAACTAATGAAAAACTGTTTTTT
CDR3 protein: CASRGRGGTTNEKLFF

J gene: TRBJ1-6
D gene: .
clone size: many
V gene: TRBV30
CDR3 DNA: TGTGCCTGGACTGGGACCTATAATTCACCCCTCCACTTT
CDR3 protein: CAWTGTYNSPLHF

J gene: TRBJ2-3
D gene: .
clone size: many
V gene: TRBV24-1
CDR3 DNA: TGTGCCACCAGTGATTCCCTCGGCGGGGCTAGCACAGATACGCAGTATTTT
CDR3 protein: CATSDSLGGASTDTQYF

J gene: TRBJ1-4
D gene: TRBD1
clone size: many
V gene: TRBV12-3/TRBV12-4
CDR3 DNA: TGTGCCAGCAGTTTCTCGGGACAGGGGGCGGGTGAAAAACTGTTTTTT
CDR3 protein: CASSFSGQGAGEKLFF